This T cell receptor (beta chain) comes out of a study of beta chain features in type 1 diabetes. Turning to the study itself: Healthy donors and patients had similar age, gender and cell yields.

This clone was detected a few times. What it recognizes is unknown. Study-level points and caveats: Moderate but significant shortening of TCRB CDR3s was recorded in all four CD4+ subsets from Type 1 diabetes patients. Insertions were fewer and deletions more numerous at VDJ junctions in type 1 diabetes patients.

Unmatched junction bases numbered 10, after V lost 0 bases and J lost 7 bases. Germline V gene sequence: CDR1 MDHEN, CDR2 SYDVKM. This CDR3 region has 16 residues. Isolated RNA was reverse transcribed in full, so expressed TCRB transcripts were sequenced. Libraries were prepared by immunoSEQ multiplex PCR; TCRdb keeps only in-frame clonotypes and omits some of them. There are approximately 380,000 clones in the sample; about 16% occur only once, and around 0.02% lies in the top ten. The rearrangement uses TRBV28 and TRBJ2-3; the match to TRBD1 covers 7 bases. The sequence was obtained from a woman under 30 in good health. The sample taken for sequencing was naive CD4+ T cells from blood. CDR3 DNA sequence: TGTGCCAGCAGTTTATGGTGGGGACAGAACGCAAATACGCAGTATTTT. Amino acids: CASSLWWGQNANTQYF.